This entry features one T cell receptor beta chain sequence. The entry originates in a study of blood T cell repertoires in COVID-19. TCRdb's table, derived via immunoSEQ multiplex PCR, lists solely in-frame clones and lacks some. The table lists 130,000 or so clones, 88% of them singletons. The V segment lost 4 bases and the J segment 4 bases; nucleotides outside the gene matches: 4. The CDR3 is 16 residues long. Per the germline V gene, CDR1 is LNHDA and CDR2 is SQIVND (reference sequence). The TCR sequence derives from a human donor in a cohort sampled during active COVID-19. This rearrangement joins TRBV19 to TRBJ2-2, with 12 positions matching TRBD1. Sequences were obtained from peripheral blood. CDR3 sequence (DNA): TGTGCCAGTAGTAAGGGACAGGGGGCTGGCACCGGGGAGCTGTTTTTT. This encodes CASSKGQGAGTGELFF.